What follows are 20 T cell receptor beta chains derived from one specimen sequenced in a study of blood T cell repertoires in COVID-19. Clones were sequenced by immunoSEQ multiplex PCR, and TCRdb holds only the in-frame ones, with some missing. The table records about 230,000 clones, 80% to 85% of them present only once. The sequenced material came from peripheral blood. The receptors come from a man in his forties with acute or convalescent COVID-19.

The CDR3 nucleotides read TGTGCCAGCCGGAGACAGGGGCATTCCTACGAGCAGTACTTC. Protein: CASRRQGHSYEQYF. This chain joins TRBV6-5 and TRBJ2-7, with 8 bases lining up with TRBD1. The CDR3 spans 14 residues. The V and J ends lost 8 bases and 1 base, in that order; junction bases with no gene match: 7. The germline CDR1 and CDR2 sequences are MNHEY and SVGAGI.

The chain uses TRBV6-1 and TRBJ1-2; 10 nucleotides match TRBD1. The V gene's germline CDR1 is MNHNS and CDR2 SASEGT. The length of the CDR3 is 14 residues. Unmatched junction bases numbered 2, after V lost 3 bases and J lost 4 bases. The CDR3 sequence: CASSERDRGYGYTF. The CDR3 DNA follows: TGTGCCAGCAGTGAGAGGGACAGGGGCTATGGCTACACCTTC.

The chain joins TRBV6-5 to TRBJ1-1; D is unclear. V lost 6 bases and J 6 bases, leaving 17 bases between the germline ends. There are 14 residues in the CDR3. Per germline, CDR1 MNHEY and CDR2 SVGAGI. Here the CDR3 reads CASSQYFEGSEAFF. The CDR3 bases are TGTGCCAGCAGCCAATATTTTGAGGGATCTGAAGCTTTCTTT.

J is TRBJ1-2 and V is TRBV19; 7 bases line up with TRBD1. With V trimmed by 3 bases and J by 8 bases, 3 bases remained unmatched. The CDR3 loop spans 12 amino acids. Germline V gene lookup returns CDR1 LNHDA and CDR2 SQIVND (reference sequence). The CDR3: CASSIDRDGYTF. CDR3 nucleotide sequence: TGTGCCAGTAGTATCGACAGGGACGGCTACACCTTC.

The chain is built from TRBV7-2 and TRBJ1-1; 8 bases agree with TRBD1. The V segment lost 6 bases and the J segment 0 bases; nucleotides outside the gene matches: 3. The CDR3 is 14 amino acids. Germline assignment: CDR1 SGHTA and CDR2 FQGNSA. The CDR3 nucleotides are TGTGCCAGCAGGCGACAGGGGATGAACACTGAAGCTTTCTTT. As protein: CASRRQGMNTEAFF.

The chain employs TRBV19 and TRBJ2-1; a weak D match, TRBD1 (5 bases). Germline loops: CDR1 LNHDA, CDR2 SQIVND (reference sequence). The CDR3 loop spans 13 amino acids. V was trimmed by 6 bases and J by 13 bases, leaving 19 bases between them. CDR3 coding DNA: TGTGCCAGTAGCGCAGTGAATGGGGCTGGACAGTTCTTC. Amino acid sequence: CASSAVNGAGQFF.

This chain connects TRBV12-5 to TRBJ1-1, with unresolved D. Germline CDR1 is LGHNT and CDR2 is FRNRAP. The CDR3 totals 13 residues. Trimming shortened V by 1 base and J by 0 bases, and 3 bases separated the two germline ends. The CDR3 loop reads CASGLGVNTEAFF. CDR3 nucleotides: TGTGCTAGTGGTTTGGGCGTGAACACTGAAGCTTTCTTT.

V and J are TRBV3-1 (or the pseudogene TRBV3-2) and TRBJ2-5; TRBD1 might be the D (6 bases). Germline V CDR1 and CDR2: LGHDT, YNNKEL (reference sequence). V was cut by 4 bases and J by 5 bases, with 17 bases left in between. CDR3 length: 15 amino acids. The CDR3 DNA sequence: TGTGCCAGCAGCCCAGGACAGTTGGTTGGCGAGACCCAGTACTTC. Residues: CASSPGQLVGETQYF.

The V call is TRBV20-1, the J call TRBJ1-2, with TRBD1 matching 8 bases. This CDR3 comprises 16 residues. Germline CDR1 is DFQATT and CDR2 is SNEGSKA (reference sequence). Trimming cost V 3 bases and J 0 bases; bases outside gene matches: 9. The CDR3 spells CSASETGEWSNYGYTF. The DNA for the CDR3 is TGCAGTGCTAGTGAGACAGGGGAATGGTCTAACTATGGCTACACCTTC.

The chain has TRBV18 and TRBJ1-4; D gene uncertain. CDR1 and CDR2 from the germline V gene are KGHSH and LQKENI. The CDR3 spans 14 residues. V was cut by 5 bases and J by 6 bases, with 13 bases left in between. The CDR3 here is CASSSTAYDEKLFF. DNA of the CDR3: TGTGCCAGCTCAAGTACAGCTTACGATGAAAAACTGTTTTTT.

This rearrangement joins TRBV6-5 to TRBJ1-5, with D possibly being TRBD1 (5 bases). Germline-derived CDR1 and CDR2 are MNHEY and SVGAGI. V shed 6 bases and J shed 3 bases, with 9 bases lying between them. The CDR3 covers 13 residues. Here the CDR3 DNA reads TGTGCCAGCAGCGGACAAGACAATCAGCCCCAGCATTTT. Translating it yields CASSGQDNQPQHF.

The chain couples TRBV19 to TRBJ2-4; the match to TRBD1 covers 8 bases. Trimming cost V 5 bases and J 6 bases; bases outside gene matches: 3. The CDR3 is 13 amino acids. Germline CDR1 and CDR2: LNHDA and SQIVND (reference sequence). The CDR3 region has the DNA TGTGCCAGTAGTCCAGGGGGCGCAAACATTCAGTACTTC. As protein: CASSPGGANIQYF.

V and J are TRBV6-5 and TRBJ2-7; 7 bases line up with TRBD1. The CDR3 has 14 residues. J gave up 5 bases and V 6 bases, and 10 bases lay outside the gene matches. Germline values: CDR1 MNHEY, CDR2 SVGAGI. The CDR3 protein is CASRNFGQGDEQYF. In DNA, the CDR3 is TGTGCCAGCAGGAACTTCGGGCAGGGGGACGAGCAGTACTTC.

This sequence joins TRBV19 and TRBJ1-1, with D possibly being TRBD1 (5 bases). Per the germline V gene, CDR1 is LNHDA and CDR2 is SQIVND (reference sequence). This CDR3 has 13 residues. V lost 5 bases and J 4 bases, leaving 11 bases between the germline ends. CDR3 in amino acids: CASSEVGGTEAFF. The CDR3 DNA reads TGTGCCAGTAGTGAGGTGGGGGGCACTGAAGCTTTCTTT.

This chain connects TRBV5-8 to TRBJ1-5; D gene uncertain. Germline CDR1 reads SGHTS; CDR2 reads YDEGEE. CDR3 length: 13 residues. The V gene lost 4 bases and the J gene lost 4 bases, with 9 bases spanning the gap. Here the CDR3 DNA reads TGTGCCAGCAGCAACGGGGAGAATCAGCCCCAGCATTTT. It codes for CASSNGENQPQHF.

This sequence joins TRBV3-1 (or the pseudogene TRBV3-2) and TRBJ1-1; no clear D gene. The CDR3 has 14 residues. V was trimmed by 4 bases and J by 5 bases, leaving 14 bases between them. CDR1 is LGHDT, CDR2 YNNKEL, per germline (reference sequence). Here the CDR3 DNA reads TGTGCCAGCAGCCTCCGGGCCGGAGGGACTGAAGCTTTCTTT. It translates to CASSLRAGGTEAFF.

CDR3 sequence: CASSIEGETQYF. The CDR3 DNA reads TGCGCCAGCAGCATTGAGGGAGAGACCCAGTACTTC. This chain links TRBV5-1 with TRBJ2-5, with D possibly being TRBD2 (5 bases). V shed 4 bases and J shed 4 bases, with 8 bases lying between them. Germline loops: CDR1 SGHRS, CDR2 YFSETQ. The CDR3 has 12 residues.

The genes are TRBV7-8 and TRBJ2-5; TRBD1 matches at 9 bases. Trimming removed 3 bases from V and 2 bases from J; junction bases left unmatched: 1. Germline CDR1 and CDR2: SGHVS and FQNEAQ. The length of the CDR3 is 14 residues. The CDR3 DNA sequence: TGTGCCAGCAGCTTCGACAGGGGGCAAGAGACCCAGTACTTC. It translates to CASSFDRGQETQYF. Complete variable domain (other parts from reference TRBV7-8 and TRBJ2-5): GAGVSQSPRYKVAKRGQDVALRCDPISGHVSLFWYQQALGQGPEFLTYFQNEAQLDKSGLPSDRFFAERPEGSVSTLKIQRTQQEDSAVYLCASSFDRGQETQYFGPGTRLLVL.

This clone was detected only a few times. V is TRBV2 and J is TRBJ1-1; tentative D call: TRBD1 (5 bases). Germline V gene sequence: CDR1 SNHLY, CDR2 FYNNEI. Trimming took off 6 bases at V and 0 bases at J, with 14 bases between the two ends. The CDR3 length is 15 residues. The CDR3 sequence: CASSGPTEMNTEAFF. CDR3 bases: TGTGCCAGCAGCGGCCCGACAGAGATGAACACTGAAGCTTTCTTT.

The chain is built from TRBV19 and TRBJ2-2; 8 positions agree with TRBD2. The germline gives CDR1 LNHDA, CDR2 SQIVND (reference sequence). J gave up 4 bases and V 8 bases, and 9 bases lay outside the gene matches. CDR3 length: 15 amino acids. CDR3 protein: CASFGSGRGTGELFF. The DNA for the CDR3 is TGTGCCAGTTTCGGGAGCGGGAGAGGCACCGGGGAGCTGTTTTTT.